The present T cell receptor beta chain was sequenced within a study of Ad26.COV2.S vaccination and SARS-CoV-2 variants. The wider study: The vaccine Ad26.COV2.S was put into the muscle once, or twice with 56 days between.

Treatment of the sample: around 19 received Ad26.COV2.S at low or high dose, single or two shots; about 5 received placebo; per-sample allocation not given. Samples came from day 63 after the first vaccine or placebo injection. The data were produced by immunoSEQ multiplex PCR, yet TCRdb's version contains in-frame clones alone and is incomplete. The repertoire holds about 680,000 clones, 89% seen once, with approximately 1.5% in the top ten. Germline V CDR1 and CDR2: MNHEY, SVGEGT. This CDR3 contains 11 residues. V lost 6 bases to trimming and J lost 9 bases, with 9 bases between them. The sequence was collected from a person aged 18-60 years who received the Ad26.COV2.S COVID-19 vaccine or a placebo. Source: peripheral blood, taken in a trial of Ad26.COV2.S vaccine versus placebo. V and J are TRBV6-2 or TRBV6-3 and TRBJ2-1; D remains unclear. CDR3 sequence (DNA): TGTGCCAGCAGCGCCAGTATTGAGCAGTTCTTC. Translated: CASSASIEQFF.